These 25 T cell receptor beta chains originate from one sample sequenced in a study of early T cells in non-severe SARS-CoV-2 infection. Using its own MiXCR run on the 5' RACE reads, TCRdb lists one record per CDR3 protein. The sample shows 20,000 to 25,000 distinct CDR3 sequences, 4.3% of them seen only once. Material for sequencing was whole blood. The receptor set was obtained from an adult who was a healthcare worker with PCR-confirmed SARS-CoV-2 infection or an uninfected control (not recorded which).

This clonotype was detected ten times or more. The V call is TRBV7-8, the J call TRBJ2-2, with TRBD1 matching 7 bases. Germline V CDR1 and CDR2: SGHVS, FQNEAQ. The CDR3 extends over 14 amino acids. Unmatched junction bases numbered 2, after V lost 6 bases and J lost 1 base. The CDR3 loop is CASSRTGNTGELFF. The CDR3, as DNA: TGTGCCAGCAGTAGGACAGGGAACACCGGGGAGCTGTTTTTT.

The V and J genes are TRBV29-1 and TRBJ2-1, with 8 bases fitting TRBD1. This CDR3 has 12 residues. With 8 bases clipped from V and 7 bases from J, the junction kept 7 bases outside the gene matches. In germline, CDR1 is SQVTM, CDR2 ANQGSEA. CDR3: CSSGTGGNEQFF. For the CDR3, the DNA is TGCAGCTCCGGGACAGGTGGAAATGAGCAGTTCTTC.

This clonotype was seen many times. J is TRBJ2-2 and V is TRBV5-1, with a possible D match to TRBD1 (5 bases). Germline lookup yields CDR1 SGHRS and CDR2 YFSETQ. Trimming left V 1 base short and J 1 base short, with 14 bases between. The CDR3 sequence is 17 residues long. The CDR3, as DNA: TGCGCCAGCAGCTTGAGTCCCACAGGATGGAACACCGGGGAGCTGTTTTTT. It yields the protein CASSLSPTGWNTGELFF. Supplemented by reference TRBV5-1 and TRBJ2-2, the full variable domain reads KAGVTQTPRYLIKTRGQQVTLSCSPISGHRSVSWYQQTPGQGLQFLFEYFSETQRNKGNFPGRFSGRQFSNSRSEMNVSTLELGDSALYLCASSLSPTGWNTGELFFGEGSRLTVL.

This clonotype has at least ten counts. The J gene is TRBJ2-2, the V gene TRBV5-6; D may be TRBD1 or TRBD2 (6 bases each). CDR1 is SGHDT and CDR2 is YYEEEE in the germline V gene. CDR3 length equals 12 residues. V dropped 3 bases and J dropped 12 bases, with 12 bases sitting between them. The CDR3, as DNA: TGTGCCAGCAGCTCAAAGGGGGGAAAGCTGTTTTTT. Protein sequence: CASSSKGGKLFF.

This clonotype was observed many times. V and J are TRBV6-2 or TRBV6-3 and TRBJ2-5; 8 bases line up with TRBD2. Germline values: CDR1 MNHEY, CDR2 SVGEGT. V gave up 6 bases and J gave up 2 bases; unmatched junction bases: 5. The CDR3 is made up of 14 amino acids. CDR3 in DNA: TGTGCCAGCAGAGAAAGCGGGGGACAAGAGACCCAGTACTTC. This codes for CASRESGGQETQYF.

This clonotype was found many times. This sequence joins TRBV6-2 or TRBV6-3 and TRBJ1-6; 8 bases fit TRBD1. The germline V gene has CDR1 MNHEY and CDR2 SVGEGT. V shed 7 bases, J shed 4 bases, and the junction held 9 bases outside the gene matches. CDR3 length: 16 amino acids. CDR3 DNA: TGTGCCAGCACCCCGGGACAGGCGAATTATAATTCACCCCTCCACTTT. Protein: CASTPGQANYNSPLHF.

There are many counts of this clonotype. This chain links TRBV5-4 with TRBJ2-1; D is perhaps TRBD1 or TRBD2 (5 bases each). This CDR3 has 13 amino acids. Trimming stripped 5 bases from V and 7 bases from J, with 13 bases between. Germline V gene data show CDR1 as SGHNT and CDR2 as YYREEE (reference sequence). This chain's CDR3 is CASRRGGGNEQFF. CDR3 coding DNA: TGTGCCAGCAGAAGGGGCGGCGGGAATGAGCAGTTCTTC.

Only a few counts were recorded for this clonotype. The chain links TRBV7-3 to TRBJ1-2; the D gene is possibly TRBD1 (5 bases). Germline-derived CDR1 and CDR2 are SGHTA and FQGTGA. The CDR3 loop spans 13 amino acids. The V end was cut by 4 bases, the J end by 6 bases, with 12 bases between. The DNA for the CDR3 is TGTGCCAGCAGCTCATCCCGACAGCATGGCTACACCTTC. This gives the protein CASSSSRQHGYTF.

There are many counts of this clonotype. V gene TRBV28 combines with J gene TRBJ2-1; no reliable D call. The germline CDR1 and CDR2 sequences are MDHEN and SYDVKM. Trimming shortened V by 5 bases and J by 9 bases, and 11 bases separated the two germline ends. This CDR3 is built from 12 residues. CDR3 bases: TGTGCCAGCAGTCCCGCTATTAGTGAGCAGTTCTTC. Protein product: CASSPAISEQFF.

This clonotype has ten or more counts. The genes are TRBV14 and TRBJ2-3; D unresolved. The V gene's germline CDR1 is SGHDN and CDR2 FVKESK. V was trimmed by 6 bases and J by 4 bases, leaving 11 bases between them. This CDR3 has 13 amino acids. The CDR3 region has the DNA TGTGCCAGCAGTCATCGACTTGCAGATACGCAGTATTTT. Translated, it gives CASSHRLADTQYF.

This clonotype has ten or more counts. The J gene is TRBJ2-7, the V gene TRBV7-2; TRBD2 agrees at 7 bases. The germline CDR1 and CDR2 sequences are SGHTA and FQGNSA. V dropped 5 bases and J dropped 4; count of bases not matched to a gene: 11. This CDR3 spans 15 amino acids. Written as DNA, the CDR3 is TGTGCCAGCAGCAGTGTGGCGGGGGTTAAGTACGAGCAGTACTTC. It is translated as CASSSVAGVKYEQYF.

Many counts were recorded for this clonotype. The chain couples TRBV24-1 to TRBJ1-3; tentatively, D is TRBD1 (6 bases). Germline V gene lookup returns CDR1 KGHDR and CDR2 SFDVKD. V lost 7 bases to trimming and J lost 8 bases, with 8 bases between them. This CDR3 comprises 11 residues. CDR3: CATSNRDTIYF. The CDR3 nucleotides read TGTGCCACCAGCAACAGGGACACCATATATTTT.

This clonotype was counted at least ten times. The chain recombines TRBV11-2 with TRBJ2-7; possibly TRBD1 or TRBD2 for D (6 bases each). The V end lost 6 bases, the J end lost 0 bases, and 12 bases lay between the germline ends. The length of the CDR3 is 14 residues. Germline values: CDR1 SGHAT, CDR2 FQNNGV. The CDR3: CASRVGGSSYEQYF. The CDR3 nucleotides read TGTGCCAGCAGGGTCGGGGGCAGCTCCTACGAGCAGTACTTC. Complete variable domain (other parts from reference TRBV11-2 and TRBJ2-7): EAGVAQSPRYKIIEKRQSVAFWCNPISGHATLYWYQQILGQGPKLLIQFQNNGVVDDSQLPKDRFSAERLKGVDSTLKIQPAKLEDSAVYLCASRVGGSSYEQYFGPGTRLTVT.

This clonotype was seen at least ten times. The chain combines TRBV4-3 with TRBJ2-5; D may be TRBD2 (5 bases). Deletions cut 0 bases from V and 9 bases from J, with 11 bases between. CDR1 is LGHNA, CDR2 YSLEER, per germline. The CDR3 has 13 amino acids. The CDR3 region is CASSQELEGAQYF. DNA for the CDR3: TGCGCCAGCAGCCAAGAGCTCGAGGGTGCCCAGTACTTC.

Judged by abundance, this clonotype is medium-sized. The chain is built from TRBV6-5 and TRBJ1-1; D remains ambiguous. Germline CDR1 reads MNHEY; CDR2 reads SVGAGI. The ends were cut back, 4 bases at V and 5 bases at J, with 17 bases in the middle. CDR3 size: 15 residues. The CDR3 coding sequence is TGTGCCAGCAGTTCCACCCTCATATCAAGGACTGAAGCTTTCTTT. Its translation: CASSSTLISRTEAFF.

This clonotype was counted many times. V usage is TRBV11-2 and J usage is TRBJ2-1; perhaps D is TRBD1 or TRBD2 (5 bases each). The CDR3 is 18 amino acids. V was cut by 4 bases and J by 0 bases, with 19 bases left in between. CDR1 is SGHAT, CDR2 FQNNGV, per germline. The CDR3 bases are TGTGCCAGCAGCTCCGGTCCAGGGTGGGGACCCTCCTACAATGAGCAGTTCTTC. Its protein product is CASSSGPGWGPSYNEQFF.

This clonotype has only a few counts. The chain joins TRBV18 to TRBJ2-7; possible D gene TRBD1, 5 bases. Germline CDR1 KGHSH, CDR2 LQKENI. This CDR3 comprises 15 residues. V lost 2 bases and J 1 base, leaving 12 bases between the germline ends. The CDR3: CASSPSQGWSYEQYF. Written as DNA, the CDR3 is TGTGCCAGCTCACCATCCCAGGGTTGGTCCTACGAGCAGTACTTC.

This clonotype has ten or more counts. The chain combines TRBV4-1 with TRBJ1-2; TRBD1 might be the D (5 bases). The CDR3 has 15 amino acids. Per germline, CDR1 MGHRA and CDR2 YSYEKL. The V and J ends lost 3 bases and 2 bases respectively, with 13 bases between them. The CDR3 bases are TGCGCCAGCAGCCAGCGCGCGACAGAAAACTATGGCTACACCTTC. Translated: CASSQRATENYGYTF.

The table lists this clonotype with many counts. The chain uses TRBV28 and TRBJ2-1; 7 bases are a match to TRBD2. The germline gives CDR1 MDHEN, CDR2 SYDVKM. The CDR3 is made up of 15 amino acids. V shed 1 base, J shed 8 bases, and the junction held 8 bases outside the gene matches. The CDR3 loop reads CASSLLGGSADEQFF. The CDR3 DNA sequence: TGTGCCAGCAGTTTATTAGGCGGGAGCGCTGATGAGCAGTTCTTC.

This clonotype was seen many times. Written as DNA, the CDR3 is TGCGCCAGCAGCTTGGATACAGGGTACGCCGGGGAGCTGTTTTTT. Amino acids: CASSLDTGYAGELFF. V is TRBV5-1 and J is TRBJ2-2, with D perhaps TRBD1 (6 bases). The CDR3 extends over 15 amino acids. V lost 0 bases and J lost 6, with 12 bases in between. Germline V CDR1 and CDR2: SGHRS, YFSETQ.

This clonotype came up many times. CDR3 in DNA: TGTGCCAGCAGCCCACCCCTTAATGAGCAGTTCTTC. Its translation is CASSPPLNEQFF. The rearrangement uses TRBV7-2 and TRBJ2-1; D unclear. V lost 5 bases, J lost 7 bases, and 9 bases lay in between. Germline loops: CDR1 SGHTA, CDR2 FQGNSA. The CDR3 sequence is 12 residues long.

This clonotype was observed at least ten times. The V and J genes are TRBV6-2 or TRBV6-3 and TRBJ2-1; 10 bases map to TRBD1. V trimming: 2 bases; J trimming: 14 bases; junction bases outside the gene matches: 9. From germline, CDR1 is MNHEY and CDR2 SVGEGT. The CDR3 sequence is 14 residues long. Here the CDR3 reads CASSYKTGGIGKFF. The CDR3 DNA sequence: TGTGCCAGCAGTTACAAGACAGGGGGCATTGGAAAGTTCTTC.

This clonotype was detected ten times or more. The rearrangement links TRBV6-5 to TRBJ1-1, with D uncertain. Trimming cost V 6 bases and J 4 bases, with 18 bases left between them. Germline values: CDR1 MNHEY, CDR2 SVGAGI. This CDR3 has 15 residues. CDR3 in DNA: TGTGCCAGCAGACTCTCTGGATCTTCGAGCACTGAAGCTTTCTTT. Its translation: CASRLSGSSSTEAFF.

This clonotype showed up just a few times. The chain links TRBV24-1 to TRBJ2-1, with D uncertain. The V gene lost 1 base and the J gene lost 6 bases, with 3 bases spanning the gap. This CDR3 region has 12 residues. Looked up from germline, CDR1 is KGHDR and CDR2 is SFDVKD. CDR3 region: CATSDFSNEQFF. The CDR3 nucleotides are TGTGCCACCAGTGATTTCAGCAATGAGCAGTTCTTC.

This clonotype was observed a handful of times. The chain couples TRBV5-1 to TRBJ2-5, with D maybe TRBD1 (5 bases). Germline V lookup: CDR1 SGHRS, CDR2 YFSETQ. Trimming took 3 bases from V and 4 from J, leaving 19 bases between them. The CDR3 has 16 residues. CDR3 DNA sequence: TGCGCCAGCAGCTCGGGCACCCCAGGGTTAGGAGAGACCCAGTACTTC. Its translation is CASSSGTPGLGETQYF.